This T cell receptor beta chain derives from a study of blood T cell repertoires in COVID-19. The germline CDR1 and CDR2 sequences are SQVTM and ANQGSEA. The CDR3 covers 14 residues. Trimming took off 2 bases at V and 3 bases at J, with 13 bases between the two ends. Sequenced by immunoSEQ multiplex PCR; TCRdb stores in-frame clones only, minus some. The sample yields 140,000 or so clones, around four fifths seen once. J is TRBJ1-1 and V is TRBV29-1; D may be TRBD1 (5 bases). The sequenced material came from PBMCs or T cells enriched from blood (not recorded which). The clonotype originates from a woman in her 40s who had recovered from COVID-19. This CDR3 reads CSVELAGRYTEAFF. The CDR3 DNA sequence: TGCAGCGTTGAATTGGCAGGGAGGTACACTGAAGCTTTCTTT.